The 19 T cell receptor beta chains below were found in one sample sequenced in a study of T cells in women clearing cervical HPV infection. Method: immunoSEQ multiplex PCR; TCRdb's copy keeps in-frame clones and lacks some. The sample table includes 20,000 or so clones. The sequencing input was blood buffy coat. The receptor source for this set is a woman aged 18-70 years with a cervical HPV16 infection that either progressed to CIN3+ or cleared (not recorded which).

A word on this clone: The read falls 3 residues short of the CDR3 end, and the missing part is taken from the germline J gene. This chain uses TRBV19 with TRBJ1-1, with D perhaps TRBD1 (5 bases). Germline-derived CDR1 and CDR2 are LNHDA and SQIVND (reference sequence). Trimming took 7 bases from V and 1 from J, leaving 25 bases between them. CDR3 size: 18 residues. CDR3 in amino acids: CASNLRPAGRRENTEAFF. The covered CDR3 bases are TGTGCCAGTAACCTCAGACCTGCAGGGCGCCGCGAGAACACTGAA.

The CDR3 protein is CATSDPSGSNTDTQYF. The CDR3 DNA, read in part, is TGTGCCACCAGTGACCCGTCGGGGTCGAATACAGATACG. This chain uses TRBV24-1 with TRBJ2-3, with D possibly matching TRBD2 (5 bases). The sequence runs out 3 residues before the end of the CDR3; the remainder is reconstructed from the germline J gene. V was shortened by 4 bases and J by 3 bases, with 16 bases between the two germline ends. The CDR3 consists of 16 residues. In germline, CDR1 is KGHDR, CDR2 SFDVKD.

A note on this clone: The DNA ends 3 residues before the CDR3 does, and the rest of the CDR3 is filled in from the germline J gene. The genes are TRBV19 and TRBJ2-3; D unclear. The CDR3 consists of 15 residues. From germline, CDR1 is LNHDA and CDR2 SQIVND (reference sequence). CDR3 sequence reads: CASSIGYGSGQPQYF. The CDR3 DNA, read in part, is TGTGCCAGTAGTATCGGATACGGCTCAGGTCAGCCG.

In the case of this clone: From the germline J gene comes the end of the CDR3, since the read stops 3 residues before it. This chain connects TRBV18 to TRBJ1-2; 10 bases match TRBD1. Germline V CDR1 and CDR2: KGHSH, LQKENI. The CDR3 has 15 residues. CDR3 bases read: TGTGCCAGCTCACCACGCCGGGACAGGGGCGACGAC. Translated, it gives CASSPRRDRGDD. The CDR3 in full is CASSPRRDRGDDYTF. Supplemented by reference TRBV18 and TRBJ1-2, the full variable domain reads NAGVMQNPRHLVRRRGQEARLRCSPMKGHSHVYWYRQLPEEGLKFMVYLQKENIIDESGMPKERFSAEFPKEGPSILRIQQVVRGDSAAYFCASSPRRDRGDDYTFGSGTRLTVV.

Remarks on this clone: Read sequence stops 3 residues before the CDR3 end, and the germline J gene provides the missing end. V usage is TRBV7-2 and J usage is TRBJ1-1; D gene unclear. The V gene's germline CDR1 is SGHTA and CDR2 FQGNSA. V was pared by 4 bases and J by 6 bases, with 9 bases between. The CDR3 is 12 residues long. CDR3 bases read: TGTGCCAGCAGCTCCTTGTCCCCTGAA. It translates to CASSSLSPE. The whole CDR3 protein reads CASSSLSPEAFF.

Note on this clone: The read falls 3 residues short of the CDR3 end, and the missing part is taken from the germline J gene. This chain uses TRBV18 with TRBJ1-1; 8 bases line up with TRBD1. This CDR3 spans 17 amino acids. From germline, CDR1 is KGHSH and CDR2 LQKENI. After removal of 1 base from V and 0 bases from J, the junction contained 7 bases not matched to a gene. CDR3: CASSPQDRALMNTEAFF. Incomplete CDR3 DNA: TGTGCCAGCTCACCACAGGACAGGGCCCTCATGAACACTGAA. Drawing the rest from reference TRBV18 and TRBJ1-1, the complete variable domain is NAGVMQNPRHLVRRRGQEARLRCSPMKGHSHVYWYRQLPEEGLKFMVYLQKENIIDESGMPKERFSAEFPKEGPSILRIQQVVRGDSAAYFCASSPQDRALMNTEAFFGQGTRLTVV.

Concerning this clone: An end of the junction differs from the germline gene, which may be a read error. CDR3 DNA, as far as it was read: TGTGCCAGCCCACCCTCAGCGGCGTCATTTTACGAG. Amino acids: CASPPSAASFYE. Given in full, the CDR3 is CASPPSAASFYEQYF. This chain connects TRBV18 to TRBJ2-7, with a weak D call TRBD2 (5 bases). The CDR3 extends 3 residues past the end of the read, so its final part is completed from the germline J gene. CDR1 is KGHSH and CDR2 is LQKENI in the germline V gene. The CDR3 length is 15 residues.

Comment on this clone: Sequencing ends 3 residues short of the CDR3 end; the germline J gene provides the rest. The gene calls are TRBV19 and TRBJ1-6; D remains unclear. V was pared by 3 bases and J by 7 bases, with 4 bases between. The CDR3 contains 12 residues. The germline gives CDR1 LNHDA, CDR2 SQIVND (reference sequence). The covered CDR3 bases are TGTGCCAGTAGTATGAGGAATTCACCC. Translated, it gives CASSMRNSP. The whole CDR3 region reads CASSMRNSPLHF.

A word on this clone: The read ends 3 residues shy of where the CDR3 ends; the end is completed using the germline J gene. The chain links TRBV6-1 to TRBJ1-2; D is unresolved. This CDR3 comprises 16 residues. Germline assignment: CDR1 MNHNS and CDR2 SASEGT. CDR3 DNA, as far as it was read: TGTGCCAGCAGTGGTCTAGCGGGAGGGTCGTCCTACGAC. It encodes CASSGLAGGSSYD. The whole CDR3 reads CASSGLAGGSSYDYTF.

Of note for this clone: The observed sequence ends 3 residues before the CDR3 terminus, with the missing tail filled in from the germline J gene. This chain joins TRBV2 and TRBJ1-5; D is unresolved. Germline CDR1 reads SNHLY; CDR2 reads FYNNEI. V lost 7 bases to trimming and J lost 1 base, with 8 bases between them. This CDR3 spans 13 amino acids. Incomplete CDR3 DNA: TGTGCCAGCAATCGAGGGAGCAATCAGCCC. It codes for CASNRGSNQP. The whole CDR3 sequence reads CASNRGSNQPQHF.

The part of the CDR3 DNA that was read is TGTGCCAGTAGTATCGAAAGCTCCTACGAC. Encoded protein: CASSIESSYD. In full, the CDR3 is CASSIESSYDYTF. V and J are TRBV19 and TRBJ1-2; D ambiguous. Sequencing ends 3 residues short of the CDR3 end; the germline J gene provides the rest. Germline CDR1 is LNHDA and CDR2 is SQIVND (reference sequence). CDR3 length equals 13 residues.

The CDR3 bases that were read are TGTGCCAGCAGCTTAGAACACAGGGCCACTGAA. Translation: CASSLEHRATE. In full, the CDR3 reads CASSLEHRATEAFF. The chain is built from TRBV7-2 and TRBJ1-1; weak D call: TRBD1 (6 bases). The CDR3 extends 3 residues past the end of the read, so its final part is completed from the germline J gene. The V gene lost 1 base and the J gene lost 4 bases, with 10 bases spanning the gap. The CDR3 extends over 14 amino acids. CDR1 SGHTA and CDR2 FQGNSA come from the germline V gene. Complete variable domain (other parts from reference TRBV7-2 and TRBJ1-1): GAGVSQSPSNKVTEKGKDVELRCDPISGHTALYWYRQSLGQGLEFLIYFQGNSAPDKSGLPSDRFSAERTGGSVSTLTIQRTQQEDSAVYLCASSLEHRATEAFFGQGTRLTVV.

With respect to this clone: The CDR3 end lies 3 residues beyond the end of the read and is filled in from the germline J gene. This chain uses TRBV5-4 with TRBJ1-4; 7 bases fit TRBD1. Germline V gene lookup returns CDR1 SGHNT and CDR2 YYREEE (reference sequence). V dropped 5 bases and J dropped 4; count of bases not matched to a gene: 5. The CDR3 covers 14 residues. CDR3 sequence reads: CASRRRDSNEKLFF. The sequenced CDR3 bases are TGTGCCAGCAGACGCCGGGACAGTAATGAAAAA. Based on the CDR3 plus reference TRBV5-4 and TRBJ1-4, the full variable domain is ETGVTQSPTHLIKTRGQQVTLRCSSQSGHNTVSWYQQALGQGPQFIFQYYREEENGRGNFPPRFSGLQFPNYSSELNVNALELDDSALYLCASRRRDSNEKLFFGSGTQLSVL.

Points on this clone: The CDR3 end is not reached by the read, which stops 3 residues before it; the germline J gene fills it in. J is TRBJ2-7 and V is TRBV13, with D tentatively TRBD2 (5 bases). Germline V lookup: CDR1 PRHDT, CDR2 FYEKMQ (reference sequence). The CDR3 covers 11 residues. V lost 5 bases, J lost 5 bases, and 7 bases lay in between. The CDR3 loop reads CASSLAHEQYF. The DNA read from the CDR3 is TGTGCCAGCAGCCTAGCTCACGAG.

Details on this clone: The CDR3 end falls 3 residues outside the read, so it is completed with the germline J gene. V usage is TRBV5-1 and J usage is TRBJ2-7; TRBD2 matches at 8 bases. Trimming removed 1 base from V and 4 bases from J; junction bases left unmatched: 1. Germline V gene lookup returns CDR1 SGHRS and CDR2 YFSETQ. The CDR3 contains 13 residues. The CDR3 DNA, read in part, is TGCGCCAGCAGCTTGCGGGGGGGGTACGAG. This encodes CASSLRGGYE. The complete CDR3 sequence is CASSLRGGYEQYF.

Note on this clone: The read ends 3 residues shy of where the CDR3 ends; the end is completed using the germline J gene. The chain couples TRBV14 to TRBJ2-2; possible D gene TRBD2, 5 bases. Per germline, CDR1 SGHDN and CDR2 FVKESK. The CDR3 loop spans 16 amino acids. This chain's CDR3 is CASSPPGLWYNSPLFF. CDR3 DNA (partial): TGTGCCAGCAGCCCTCCGGGGTTATGGTATAATTCACCG.

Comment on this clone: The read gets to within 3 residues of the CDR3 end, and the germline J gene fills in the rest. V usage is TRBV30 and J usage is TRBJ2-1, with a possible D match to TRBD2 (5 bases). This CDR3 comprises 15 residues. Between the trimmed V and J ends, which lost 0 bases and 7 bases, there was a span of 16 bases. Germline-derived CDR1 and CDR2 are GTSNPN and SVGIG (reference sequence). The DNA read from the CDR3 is TGTGCCTGGAGTGTATCCAGGCTAGCAAGGAATGAG. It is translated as CAWSVSRLARNE. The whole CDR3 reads CAWSVSRLARNEQFF. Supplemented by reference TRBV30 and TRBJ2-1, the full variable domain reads SQTIHQWPATLVQPVGSPLSLECTVEGTSNPNLYWYRQAAGRGLQLLFYSVGIGQISSEVPQNLSASRPQDRQFILSSKKLLLSDSGFYLCAWSVSRLARNEQFFGPGTRLTVL.

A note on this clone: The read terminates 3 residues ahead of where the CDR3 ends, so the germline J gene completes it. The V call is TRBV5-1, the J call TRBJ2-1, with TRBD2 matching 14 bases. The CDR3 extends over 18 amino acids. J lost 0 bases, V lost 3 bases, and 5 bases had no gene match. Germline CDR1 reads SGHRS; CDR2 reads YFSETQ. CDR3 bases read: TGCGCCAGCAGCTCCCGACTAGCGGGGGGGAGCTCCTACAATGAG. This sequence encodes CASSSRLAGGSSYNE. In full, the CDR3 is CASSSRLAGGSSYNEQFF.

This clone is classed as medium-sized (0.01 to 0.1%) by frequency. The sequenced CDR3 bases are TGCGCCAGCAGCTGGGGAGGGGGCTGTGAAAAA. It translates to CASSWGGGCEK. The whole CDR3 sequence is CASSWGGGCEKLFF. The rearrangement joins TRBV5-1 to TRBJ1-4; TRBD1 matches at 7 bases. The observed sequence ends 3 residues before the CDR3 terminus, with the missing tail filled in from the germline J gene. The germline CDR1 and CDR2 sequences are SGHRS and YFSETQ. Germline trimming cut 3 bases from V and 7 bases from J; bases unmatched to any gene: 6. This CDR3 has 14 amino acids. Based on the CDR3 plus reference TRBV5-1 and TRBJ1-4, the full variable domain is KAGVTQTPRYLIKTRGQQVTLSCSPISGHRSVSWYQQTPGQGLQFLFEYFSETQRNKGNFPGRFSGRQFSNSRSEMNVSTLELGDSALYLCASSWGGGCEKLFFGSGTQLSVL.